The 6 T cell receptor beta chains below were found in one sample sequenced in a study of PD-L1 blockade in urothelial cancer. TCRdb keeps only in-frame clones here, not all; method: immunoSEQ multiplex PCR. The top ten clones hold around 30% of a sample with 25,000 to 40,000 clones, about 79% of them seen once. Here the sequenced sample was PBMCs, taken around atezolizumab (anti-PD-L1) treatment. These receptors were collected from a man in his 60s with urothelial cancer.

V usage is TRBV5-1 and J usage is TRBJ1-1, with a weak D call TRBD1 (6 bases). The CDR3 is made up of 16 amino acids. V lost 0 bases and J lost 2, with 14 bases in between. Looked up from germline, CDR1 is SGHRS and CDR2 is YFSETQ. This chain's CDR3 is CASSLEGGVVNTEAFF. In DNA, the CDR3 is TGCGCCAGCAGCTTGGAGGGGGGGGTGGTAAACACTGAAGCTTTCTTT.

This chain links TRBV7-2 with TRBJ1-2; D might be TRBD1 (5 bases). The germline V and J ends were trimmed by 5 bases and 8 bases, with 18 bases remaining between them. The germline V gene encodes CDR1 SGHTA and CDR2 FQGNSA. The length of the CDR3 is 14 residues. The CDR3: CASSENPGSNGYTF. For the CDR3, the DNA is TGTGCCAGCAGCGAAAACCCAGGGTCTAACGGCTACACCTTC.

The chain employs TRBV27 and TRBJ2-1; TRBD1 matches at 10 bases. The J segment lost 6 bases and the V segment lost 3 bases, leaving 8 bases of the junction unmatched. The CDR3 totals 16 residues. Germline CDR1 reads MNHEY; CDR2 reads SMNVEV (reference sequence). CDR3 amino acids: CASSFLRQGAGNEQFF. CDR3 DNA: TGTGCCAGCAGTTTCCTTCGACAGGGGGCGGGCAATGAGCAGTTCTTC.

CDR3 amino acids: CASSSDRARYNEQFF. DNA of the CDR3: TGTGCCAGCAGCTCAGACAGGGCCCGATACAATGAGCAGTTCTTC. The V gene is TRBV5-4, the J gene TRBJ2-1; 7 bases are shared with TRBD1. The CDR3 length is 15 residues. Unmatched junction bases numbered 7, after V lost 3 bases and J lost 4 bases. Looked up from germline, CDR1 is SGHNT and CDR2 is YYREEE (reference sequence).

The chain carries TRBV5-1 and TRBJ1-3; D unclear. CDR3 length equals 18 residues. Germline V gives CDR1 SGHRS, CDR2 YFSETQ. V dropped 1 base and J dropped 1 base, with 18 bases sitting between them. The CDR3 loop is CASSLRGQASTSGNTIYF. In nucleotides, the CDR3 is TGCGCCAGCAGCTTGCGAGGGCAGGCATCCACGTCTGGAAACACCATATATTTT.

This clone has more than one count but fewer than ten. This rearrangement joins TRBV5-6 to TRBJ2-5; TRBD1 might be the D (6 bases). Germline V gene lookup returns CDR1 SGHDT and CDR2 YYEEEE. This CDR3 has 16 amino acids. Deletions cut 4 bases from V and 0 bases from J, with 16 bases between. CDR3 amino acids: CASSLRGTSYQETQYF. Here the CDR3 DNA reads TGTGCCAGCAGCCTAAGGGGGACCAGCTACCAAGAGACCCAGTACTTC.